The clone carrying this T cell receptor beta chain occurred once. Antigen specificity is unknown. The sample originates from a study of Tregs in tolerant kidney transplant recipients. Assay: immunoSEQ multiplex PCR; the TCRdb copy retains only in-frame clones and omits some. The sample includes 35,000 to 55,000 clones, about 90% seen only once; the top ten take about 0.7%. Study-wide findings and caveats: This study did not directly address biological reproducibility.

Trimming removed 5 bases from V and 6 bases from J; junction bases left unmatched: 1. The CDR3 extends over 13 amino acids. Per germline, CDR1 SEHNR and CDR2 FQNEAQ (reference sequence). Sequenced: Tregs from blood. This rearrangement joins TRBV7-9 to TRBJ2-2; 9 positions agree with TRBD1. This receptor was identified in a human donor in good health. Here the CDR3 DNA reads TGTGCCAGCAGCGGGACAGGGCCCGGGGAGCTGTTTTTT. Its translation is CASSGTGPGELFF.